This TCR beta chain was observed in a study of Ad26.COV2.S vaccination and SARS-CoV-2 variants. The table came from immunoSEQ multiplex PCR; TCRdb's copy has only in-frame clones and leaves some out. Among 200,000 to 300,000 clones listed, 70% to 90% were seen once. The treatment here: roughly 19 received Ad26.COV2.S at low or high dose, single or two shots; a few received placebo; per-sample allocation not given. Day 63 after the first vaccine or placebo injection was the time point for sampling. Looked up from germline, CDR1 is SNHLY and CDR2 is FYNNEI. The CDR3 spans 14 residues. The V gene lost 3 bases and the J gene lost 6 bases, with 11 bases spanning the gap. Study-wide findings and caveats: Researchers cautioned that TCR breadth and depth analyses may have underestimated total T cell responses.

As concerns this clone: Its cognate antigen is unknown.

The source material was peripheral blood, sampled in a trial of Ad26.COV2.S vaccine versus placebo. The J gene is TRBJ2-2, the V gene TRBV2; D is undetermined. This TCR was recovered from a person between 18 and 59 years old who received the Ad26.COV2.S COVID-19 vaccine or a placebo. CDR3 protein: CASSDSQLPGELFF. The CDR3 region has the DNA TGTGCCAGCAGTGACTCACAGTTGCCCGGGGAGCTGTTTTTT.